Shown below are 7 T cell receptor beta chains from a single sample sequenced in a study of blood T cell repertoires in COVID-19. Measured with immunoSEQ multiplex PCR; TCRdb has only the in-frame clones, and not every one. The data show 40,000 to 50,000 clones, around 80% seen once. The sample was peripheral blood. These TCRs come from a man between 35 and 55 years old with active or convalescent COVID-19.

V and J are TRBV30 and TRBJ1-1, with a possible D match to TRBD1 (5 bases). CDR1 and CDR2 (germline): GTSNPN, SVGIG (reference sequence). The CDR3 contains 15 residues. Trimming shortened V by 0 bases and J by 4 bases, and 15 bases separated the two germline ends. The CDR3, as DNA: TGTGCCTGGAGTGTAACTTTGGGGGGGACCACTGAAGCTTTCTTT. Residues: CAWSVTLGGTTEAFF.

The gene calls are TRBV27 and TRBJ2-7; D call uncertain. Looked up from germline, CDR1 is MNHEY and CDR2 is SMNVEV (reference sequence). Deletions cut 3 bases from V and 0 bases from J, with 9 bases between. CDR3 length equals 14 residues. DNA for the CDR3: TGTGCCAGCAGTTTCCCTCTTAGCTCCTACGAGCAGTACTTC. Translating gives CASSFPLSSYEQYF.

The genes are TRBV19 and TRBJ2-2, with 8 bases lining up with TRBD2. Germline V gene sequence: CDR1 LNHDA, CDR2 SQIVND (reference sequence). There are 15 residues in the CDR3. J gave up 8 bases and V 3 bases, and 8 bases lay outside the gene matches. The DNA of the CDR3 is TGTGCCAGTAGTATCAAGAGCGGGGGTAGGGGGGAGCTGTTTTTT. This gives the protein CASSIKSGGRGELFF.

The genes are TRBV11-1 and TRBJ2-1; D is undetermined. The CDR3 has 15 amino acids. V lost 5 bases, J lost 8 bases, and 19 bases lay in between. CDR1 SGHAT and CDR2 FQDESV come from the germline V gene (reference sequence). In DNA form, the CDR3 reads TGTGCCAGCAGCCAAAGCTCCCCCCCCTTGCATGAGCAGTTCTTC. As protein: CASSQSSPPLHEQFF.

The chain joins TRBV5-1 to TRBJ2-7; D is undetermined. Germline V CDR1 and CDR2: SGHRS, YFSETQ. The CDR3 is 14 amino acids. V was trimmed by 0 bases and J by 1 base, leaving 8 bases between them. The CDR3 protein is CASSLAFSSYEQYF. CDR3 nucleotide sequence: TGCGCCAGCAGCTTGGCCTTCTCTTCCTACGAGCAGTACTTC.

The rearrangement joins TRBV7-3 to TRBJ2-5; TRBD2 agrees at 9 bases. The germline V gene encodes CDR1 SGHTA and CDR2 FQGTGA. V was clipped by 1 base and J by 5 bases; unmatched bases: 5. The CDR3 spans 15 residues. The CDR3 DNA follows: TGTGCCAGCAGCTTAAGCGGGGGGGCCCGGGAGACCCAGTACTTC. It translates to CASSLSGGARETQYF.

V and J are TRBV5-8 and TRBJ1-2, with 8 bases lining up with TRBD1. CDR1 is SGHTS, CDR2 YDEGEE, per germline. The CDR3 has 15 residues. Trimming at V came to 2 bases and at J to 4 bases, leaving 7 bases not matched to a gene. The CDR3 reads CASSLAQGALYGYTF. The DNA for the CDR3 is TGTGCCAGCAGCTTAGCGCAGGGGGCTCTCTATGGCTACACCTTC.